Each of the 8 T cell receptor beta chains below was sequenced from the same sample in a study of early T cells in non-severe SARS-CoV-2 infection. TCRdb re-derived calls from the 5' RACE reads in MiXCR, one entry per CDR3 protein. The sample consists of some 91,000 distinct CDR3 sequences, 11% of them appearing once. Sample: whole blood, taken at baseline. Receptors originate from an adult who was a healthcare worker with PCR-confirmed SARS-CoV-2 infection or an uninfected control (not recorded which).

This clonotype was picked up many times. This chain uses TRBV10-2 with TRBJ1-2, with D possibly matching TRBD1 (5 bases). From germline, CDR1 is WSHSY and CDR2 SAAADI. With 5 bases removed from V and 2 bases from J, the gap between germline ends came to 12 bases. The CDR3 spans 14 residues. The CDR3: CASSSDSSNYGYTF. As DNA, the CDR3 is TGCGCCAGCAGTAGCGACAGTTCCAACTATGGCTACACCTTC.

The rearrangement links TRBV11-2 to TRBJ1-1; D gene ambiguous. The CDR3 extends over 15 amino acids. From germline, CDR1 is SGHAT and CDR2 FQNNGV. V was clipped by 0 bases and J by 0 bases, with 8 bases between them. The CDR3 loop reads CASSLDGRMNTEAFF. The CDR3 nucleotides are TGTGCCAGCAGCTTAGACGGGCGAATGAACACTGAAGCTTTCTTT.

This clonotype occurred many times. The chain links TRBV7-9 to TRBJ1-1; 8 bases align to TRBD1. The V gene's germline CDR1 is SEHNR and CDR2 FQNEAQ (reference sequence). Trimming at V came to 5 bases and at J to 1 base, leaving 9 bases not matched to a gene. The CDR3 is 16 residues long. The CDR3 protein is CASSPTRTGKNTEAFF. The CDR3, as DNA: TGTGCCAGCAGCCCTACCAGGACAGGGAAGAACACTGAAGCTTTCTTT.

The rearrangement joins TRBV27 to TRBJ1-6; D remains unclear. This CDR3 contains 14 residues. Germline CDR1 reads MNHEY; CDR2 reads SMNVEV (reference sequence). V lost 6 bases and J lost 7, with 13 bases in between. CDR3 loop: CASSSPSWNSPLHF. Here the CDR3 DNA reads TGTGCCAGCAGCTCCCCCTCGTGGAATTCACCCCTCCACTTT.

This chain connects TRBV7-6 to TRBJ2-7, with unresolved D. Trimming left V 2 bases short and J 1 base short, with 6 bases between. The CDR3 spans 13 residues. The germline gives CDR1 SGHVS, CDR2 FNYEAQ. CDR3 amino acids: CASSLLFSYEQYF. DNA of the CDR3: TGTGCCAGCAGCTTACTTTTTTCCTACGAGCAGTACTTC. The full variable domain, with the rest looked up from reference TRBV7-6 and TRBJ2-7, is GAGVSQSPRYKVTKRGQDVALRCDPISGHVSLYWYRQALGQGPEFLTYFNYEAQQDKSGLPNDRFSAERPEGSISTLTIQRTEQRDSAMYRCASSLLFSYEQYFGPGTRLTVT.

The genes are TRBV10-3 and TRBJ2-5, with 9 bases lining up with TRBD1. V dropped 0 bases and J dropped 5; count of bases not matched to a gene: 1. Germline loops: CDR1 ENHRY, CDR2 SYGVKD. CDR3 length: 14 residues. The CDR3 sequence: CAISESGTGETQYF. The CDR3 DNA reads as TGTGCCATCAGTGAGTCCGGGACAGGGGAGACCCAGTACTTC.

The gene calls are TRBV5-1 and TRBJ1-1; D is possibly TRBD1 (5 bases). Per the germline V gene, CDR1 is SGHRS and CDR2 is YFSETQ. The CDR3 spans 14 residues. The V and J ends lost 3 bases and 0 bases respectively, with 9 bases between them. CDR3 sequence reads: CASSWDEVNTEAFF. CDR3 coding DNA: TGCGCCAGCAGCTGGGACGAGGTGAACACTGAAGCTTTCTTT.

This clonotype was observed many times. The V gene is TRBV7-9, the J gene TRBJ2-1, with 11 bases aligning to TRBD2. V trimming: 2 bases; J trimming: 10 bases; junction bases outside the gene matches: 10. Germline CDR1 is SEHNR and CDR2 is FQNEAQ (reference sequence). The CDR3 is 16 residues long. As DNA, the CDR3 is TGTGCCAGCAGCTTAATAGAATTAGCGGGAGGGACAGAGCAGTTCTTC. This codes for CASSLIELAGGTEQFF.